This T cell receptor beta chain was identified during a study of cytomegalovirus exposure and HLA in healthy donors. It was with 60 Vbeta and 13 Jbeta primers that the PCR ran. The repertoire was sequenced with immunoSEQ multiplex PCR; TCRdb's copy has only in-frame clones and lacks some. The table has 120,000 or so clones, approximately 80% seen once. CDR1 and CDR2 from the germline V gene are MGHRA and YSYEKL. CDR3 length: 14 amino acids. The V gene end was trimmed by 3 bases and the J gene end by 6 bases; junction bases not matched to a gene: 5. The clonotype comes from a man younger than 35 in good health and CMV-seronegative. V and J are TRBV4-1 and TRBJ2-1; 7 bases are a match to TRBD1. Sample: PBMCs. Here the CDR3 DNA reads TGCGCCAGCAGCCAGGACAGGACGAGCAATGAGCAGTTCTTC. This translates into CASSQDRTSNEQFF.